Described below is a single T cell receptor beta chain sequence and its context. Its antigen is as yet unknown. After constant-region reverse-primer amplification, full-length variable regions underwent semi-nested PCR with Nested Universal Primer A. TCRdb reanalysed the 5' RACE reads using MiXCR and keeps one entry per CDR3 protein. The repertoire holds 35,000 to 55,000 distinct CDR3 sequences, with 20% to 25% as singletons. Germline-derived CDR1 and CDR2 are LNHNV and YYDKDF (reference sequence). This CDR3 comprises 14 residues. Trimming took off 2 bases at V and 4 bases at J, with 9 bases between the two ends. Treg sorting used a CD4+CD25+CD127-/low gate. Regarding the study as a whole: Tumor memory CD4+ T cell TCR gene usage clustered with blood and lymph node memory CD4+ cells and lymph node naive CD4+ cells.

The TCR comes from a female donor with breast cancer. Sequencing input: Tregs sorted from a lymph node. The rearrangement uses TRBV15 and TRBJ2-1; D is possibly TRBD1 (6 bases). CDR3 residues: CATSRTTGYNEQFF. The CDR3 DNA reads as TGTGCCACCAGCAGAACCACAGGGTACAATGAGCAGTTCTTC.